This T cell receptor (beta chain) was identified in a study of beta chain features in type 1 diabetes. Turning to the study itself: Summed over all samples, the examined sorted cells came to roughly 110 million.

Expressed TCRB transcripts were sequenced after all isolated RNA was converted to cDNA. TCRdb's copy holds only in-frame clones and misses some; the assay was immunoSEQ multiplex PCR. Altogether fewer than 25,000 clones are present, around 63% being singletons, with the ten largest covering roughly 4.2%. The sample holds one count of this clone. Its antigen remains unknown. The CDR3 is 15 residues long. The germline V gene has CDR1 MNHEY and CDR2 SVGAGI. The junction had 8 bases not matched to a gene; V was cut back by 5 bases and J by 1 base. Study-level points and caveats: In every one of the four CD4+ subsets, TCRB CDR3s were moderately but significantly shorter in Type 1 diabetes patients.

This rearrangement joins TRBV6-5 to TRBJ2-7; 7 nucleotides match TRBD1. This sequence was found in a man between 18 and 29 years old with type 1 diabetes. Sequencing was carried out using Tregs from blood. The CDR3 loop is CASSPPNRGSYEQYF. CDR3 coding DNA: TGTGCCAGCAGTCCCCCCAACAGGGGTTCCTACGAGCAGTACTTC.